Shown below are 7 T cell receptor beta chains from a single sample sequenced in a study of T cell repertoires in cytomegalovirus infection. TCRdb independently ran MiXCR on the reads; one entry per CDR3 protein. The sample includes approximately 500,000 distinct CDR3 sequences, 16% seen only once; the top ten take more than 20%. Sequencing was performed on CD8+ T cells from PBMCs. Receptors originate from a human donor in good health (CMV status not recorded). Some clones in this sample may be carry-over from other donors' samples.

V is TRBV20-1 and J is TRBJ1-5, with 9 bases lining up with TRBD1. The CDR3 extends over 15 amino acids. The trim removed 5 bases at V and 5 bases at J, leaving 10 bases unmatched. The germline gives CDR1 DFQATT, CDR2 SNEGSKA (reference sequence). CDR3 bases: TGCAGTGCTCCGGGCCGGACAGGGGTTGATCAGCCCCAGCATTTT. The encoded protein is CSAPGRTGVDQPQHF.

V usage is TRBV15 and J usage is TRBJ2-1; 7 bases match TRBD2. Per the germline V gene, CDR1 is LNHNV and CDR2 is YYDKDF (reference sequence). After removal of 4 bases from V and 6 bases from J, the junction contained 6 bases not matched to a gene. There are 14 residues in the CDR3. CDR3 DNA sequence: TGTGCCACCAGCACCCGGACTAGTGCCAATGAGCAGTTCTTC. It codes for CATSTRTSANEQFF.

This clonotype has at least ten counts. V usage is TRBV19 and J usage is TRBJ1-1; no firm D call. Deletions cut 4 bases from V and 2 bases from J, with 17 bases between. The CDR3 length is 16 residues. The germline gives CDR1 LNHDA, CDR2 SQIVND (reference sequence). CDR3 nucleotides: TGTGCCAGTAGTACCCTTGTAGAGGGATTAAACACTGAAGCTTTCTTT. This gives the protein CASSTLVEGLNTEAFF.

The V call is TRBV5-1, the J call TRBJ2-2, with 7 bases matching TRBD1. The germline V gene encodes CDR1 SGHRS and CDR2 YFSETQ. The V gene end was trimmed by 3 bases and the J gene end by 7 bases; junction bases not matched to a gene: 3. The CDR3 spans 13 residues. The CDR3 sequence is CASSSDRSGELFF. The CDR3 DNA reads as TGCGCCAGCAGCTCGGACAGGAGCGGGGAGCTGTTTTTT.

This clonotype was seen a few times. This chain joins TRBV7-8 and TRBJ2-1, with 11 bases fitting TRBD2. Germline V gene lookup returns CDR1 SGHVS and CDR2 FQNEAQ. Unmatched junction bases numbered 7, after V lost 5 bases and J lost 10 bases. The CDR3 contains 14 residues. The CDR3 DNA reads TGTGCCAGCAGCCAGATAGCGGGGGGGCGGGAGCAGTTCTTC. Its protein is CASSQIAGGREQFF. Together with reference TRBV7-8 and TRBJ2-1, the CDR3 gives the full variable domain: GAGVSQSPRYKVAKRGQDVALRCDPISGHVSLFWYQQALGQGPEFLTYFQNEAQLDKSGLPSDRFFAERPEGSVSTLKIQRTQQEDSAVYLCASSQIAGGREQFFGPGTRLTVL.

At least ten counts were recorded for this clonotype. The chain combines TRBV11-2 with TRBJ1-1; a possible D gene is TRBD1 (5 bases). V was shortened by 6 bases and J by 4 bases, with 12 bases between the two germline ends. Germline V gene lookup returns CDR1 SGHAT and CDR2 FQNNGV. The CDR3 contains 13 residues. The CDR3 sequence is CASRGGELTEAFF. The CDR3 region has the DNA TGTGCCAGCAGAGGAGGGGAACTCACTGAAGCTTTCTTT.

A word on this clonotype: A junction end diverges from the germline sequence, so it may reflect a read error. The chain is built from TRBV5-3 and TRBJ2-7; D assignment may be TRBD1 or TRBD2 (5 bases each). TRBV5-3 is placed among ORFs of uncertain function. The CDR3 consists of 15 residues. CDR3 protein: CASSFRDGKFYEQYF. The CDR3 DNA follows: TGTGCCAGCAGCTTCCGGGACGGAAAATTTTACGAGCAGTACTTC.